Listed here are 10 T cell receptor beta chains from one sample, sequenced in a study of OX40 agonist ivuxolimab in advanced cancers. Profiling relied on immunoSEQ multiplex PCR, and the TCRdb table lists in-frame clones only, not all of them. The sample holds about 66,000 clones; over 80% are singletons and the top ten take around 2.8%. Sequencing used CD4+ or CD8+ T cells sorted from blood, obtained in a trial of the OX40 agonist ivuxolimab. These receptors originate from an adult with an advanced solid tumor such as melanoma, head and neck, liver or kidney cancer.

J is TRBJ1-2 and V is TRBV14, with D unresolved. The CDR3 spans 16 residues. In germline, CDR1 is SGHDN, CDR2 FVKESK. Trimming pared 4 bases from V and 8 bases from J, leaving 23 bases between. The CDR3 is CASSPLGNTGSSGYTF. DNA of the CDR3: TGTGCCAGCAGCCCGCTCGGGAATACGGGCTCATCCGGCTACACCTTC.

The chain has TRBV11-2 and TRBJ2-7; TRBD2 aligns across 10 bases. Germline V gene lookup returns CDR1 SGHAT and CDR2 FQNNGV. This CDR3 spans 16 amino acids. V dropped 2 bases and J dropped 6; count of bases not matched to a gene: 10. This chain's CDR3 is CASSLQGLAAPLEQYF. As DNA, the CDR3 is TGTGCCAGCAGCTTACAAGGACTAGCGGCTCCCCTCGAGCAGTACTTC.

This clone was observed once. As DNA, the CDR3 is TGTGCCAGCTCACCGCGACCCGGGGGGAGCTCCTACAATGAGCAGTTCTTC. Translating it yields CASSPRPGGSSYNEQFF. This chain uses TRBV18 with TRBJ2-1, with 7 bases aligning to TRBD2. This CDR3 is 17 amino acids long. Losses at the gene ends were 3 bases for V and 0 bases for J; bases not matched to a gene: 8. Germline V gene sequence: CDR1 KGHSH, CDR2 LQKENI.

The chain links TRBV28 to TRBJ2-5, with no clear D. The CDR3 is 17 residues long. Germline V gene data show CDR1 as MDHEN and CDR2 as SYDVKM. Between the trimmed V and J ends, which lost 2 bases and 0 bases, there was a span of 16 bases. Here the CDR3 reads CASSLSLLRTNQETQYF. CDR3 sequence (DNA): TGTGCCAGCAGTTTAAGCCTACTCCGAACCAACCAAGAGACCCAGTACTTC.

V and J are TRBV6-6 and TRBJ1-4; D is possibly TRBD1 (6 bases). The germline V gene encodes CDR1 MNHNY and CDR2 SVGAGI (reference sequence). This CDR3 contains 16 residues. V lost 8 bases, J lost 8 bases, and 24 bases lay in between. The CDR3 DNA sequence: TGTGCCAGCCGAGCCAGTACCCGACAGGTTGCCGAAAAACTGTTTTTT. It translates to CASRASTRQVAEKLFF.

J is TRBJ1-1 and V is TRBV10-3; D uncertain. In germline, CDR1 is ENHRY, CDR2 SYGVKD. V shed 3 bases and J shed 2 bases, with 10 bases lying between them. The CDR3 contains 14 residues. The CDR3 coding sequence is TGTGCCATCAGTGATTCGCGGATAAACACTGAAGCTTTCTTT. It specifies CAISDSRINTEAFF.

CDR3 in DNA: TGTGCCAGCAGCTTCGGACAGGGGAAAACTGAAGCTTTCTTT. It specifies CASSFGQGKTEAFF. The V gene is TRBV7-9, the J gene TRBJ1-1, with 9 positions matching TRBD1. J gave up 5 bases and V 3 bases, and 4 bases lay outside the gene matches. The CDR3 sequence is 14 residues long. Germline lookup yields CDR1 SEHNR and CDR2 FQNEAQ (reference sequence).

CDR3 sequence (DNA): TGTGCCAGCAGCCTACTGGGACAGGAACCCTCCTACGAGCAGTACTTC. Translating it yields CASSLLGQEPSYEQYF. The gene calls are TRBV7-2 and TRBJ2-7; TRBD1 matches at 8 bases. V shed 5 bases, J shed 0 bases, and the junction held 9 bases outside the gene matches. The CDR3 contains 16 residues. From germline, CDR1 is SGHTA and CDR2 FQGNSA.

This clone occurred a few times. This chain joins TRBV9 and TRBJ2-5; tentatively, D is TRBD1 (6 bases). The CDR3 has 14 amino acids. The germline CDR1 and CDR2 sequences are SGDLS and YYNGEE. Trimming stripped 0 bases from V and 7 bases from J, with 13 bases between. The CDR3 DNA is TGTGCCAGCAGCGTAGGGCAGGGGAGCGGGACCCAGTACTTC. Translating gives CASSVGQGSGTQYF. Complete variable domain (other parts from reference TRBV9 and TRBJ2-5): DSGVTQTPKHLITATGQRVTLRCSPRSGDLSVYWYQQSLDQGLQFLIQYYNGEERAKGNILERFSAQQFPDLHSELNLSSLELGDSALYFCASSVGQGSGTQYFGPGTRLLVL.

V and J are TRBV19 and TRBJ2-7; 8 bases align to TRBD1. With V trimmed by 3 bases and J by 4 bases, 8 bases remained unmatched. The CDR3 consists of 15 residues. Looked up from germline, CDR1 is LNHDA and CDR2 is SQIVND (reference sequence). CDR3 DNA: TGTGCCAGTAGTATGGGACAGGACGGAACTTACGAGCAGTACTTC. Its translation: CASSMGQDGTYEQYF.